This T cell receptor beta chain was retrieved from a study of shared T cell receptors in the human thymus. Assay: immunoSEQ multiplex PCR; the TCRdb copy retains only in-frame clones and omits some. There are about 660,000 clones in the sample; 88% occur only once, and 0.0085% to 0.012% lies in the top ten. Germline CDR1 reads SGDLS; CDR2 reads YYNGEE. V was clipped by 4 bases and J by 1 base; unmatched bases: 14. This CDR3 comprises 18 residues. These data were also reused for a study on human thymus T cells. From that study: Healthy Finnish infants having corrective surgery for congenital heart defects served as donors. In corrective heart surgery, resections were taken, and these provided the thymus tissue. Usage of V and J genes appeared biased in thymic and blood repertoires. Unrelated individuals reportedly shared highly overlapping thymic TCR repertoires.

The genes are TRBV9 and TRBJ2-3; 8 bases line up with TRBD1. The source of this sequence is a boy under two years old with a congenital heart defect. The sequencing sample was made of thymocytes. Here the CDR3 DNA reads TGTGCCAGCAGCCCACAACAGGGGGTTCCCAAGGGCACAGATACGCAGTATTTT. Translating it yields CASSPQQGVPKGTDTQYF.